This TCR beta chain was sequenced in a study of cytomegalovirus exposure and HLA in healthy donors. The PCR was carried out with 60 Vbeta primers and 13 Jbeta primers. Method: immunoSEQ multiplex PCR; TCRdb's copy keeps in-frame clones and lacks some. The sample holds approximately 210,000 clones; over 70% are singletons and the top ten take 1% to 1.5%. Healthy bone marrow donors made up the cohort. Trimming shortened V by 1 base and J by 0 bases, and 24 bases separated the two germline ends. The CDR3 extends over 20 amino acids. Germline CDR1 and CDR2: SGDLS and YYNGEE. The count of this clone is one.

The rearrangement links TRBV9 to TRBJ2-3, with D tentatively TRBD2 (6 bases). The sequenced sample was PBMCs. This clonotype was sampled from a man aged 25 to 40 in good health and CMV-seronegative. The CDR3 spells CASSVSTGLGSSLSTDTQYF. The CDR3 nucleotides are TGTGCCAGCAGCGTATCTACGGGACTGGGGTCTAGCCTAAGCACAGATACGCAGTATTTT.